This T cell receptor (beta chain) was captured in a study of CD8+CD57+ T cells in acquired aplastic anemia. Genomic DNA served as template for TCR beta VDJ and CDR3 profiling. A single record per CDR3 protein comes from TCRdb applying MiXCR to the reads. The sample lists about 220,000 distinct CDR3 sequences, almost 35% occurring once. CDR1 SGHVS and CDR2 FNYEAQ come from the germline V gene. The J segment lost 4 bases and the V segment lost 5 bases, leaving 5 bases of the junction unmatched. CDR3 length: 14 amino acids. J is TRBJ2-1 and V is TRBV7-6, with TRBD1 matching over 7 bases. Sequencing was done on a sample of sorted CD4+, CD8+, or CD8+CD57+ T cells (not recorded which) from PBMCs. The origin of this receptor is a human donor in good health, serving as a control. Written as DNA, the CDR3 is TGTGCCAGCAGCCCACAGGGACAGTACAATGAGCAGTTCTTC. Translation gives CASSPQGQYNEQFF.